This entry concerns a single T cell receptor beta chain. What it binds is not known. These data belong to a study of cytomegalovirus exposure and HLA in healthy donors. Regarding the study as a whole: Relative to the roughly 700-donor mean, N-insertions were reportedly fewer in an Asian-associated ancestry cluster in a later analysis.

Trimming left V 2 bases short and J 0 bases short, with 4 bases between. The CDR3 runs to 12 residues. CDR1 SQVTM and CDR2 ANQGSEA come from the germline V gene. Use of 60 Vbeta and 13 Jbeta primers characterized the PCR. Clones were sequenced by immunoSEQ multiplex PCR, and TCRdb holds only the in-frame ones, with some missing. The sample holds around 170,000 clones, about four fifths seen once. This sequence joins TRBV29-1 and TRBJ1-1; D is unresolved. Sequenced material: PBMCs. The source of this sequence is a woman aged 25 to 39 in good health and CMV-seronegative. The CDR3 loop is CSVELLNTEAFF. In DNA, the CDR3 is TGCAGCGTTGAACTTTTGAACACTGAAGCTTTCTTT. Filled out from reference TRBV29-1 and TRBJ1-1, the complete variable domain reads SAVISQKPSRDICQRGTSLTIQCQVDSQVTMMFWYRQQPGQSLTLIATANQGSEATYESGFVIDKFPISRPNLTFSTLTVSNMSPEDSSIYLCSVELLNTEAFFGQGTRLTVV.